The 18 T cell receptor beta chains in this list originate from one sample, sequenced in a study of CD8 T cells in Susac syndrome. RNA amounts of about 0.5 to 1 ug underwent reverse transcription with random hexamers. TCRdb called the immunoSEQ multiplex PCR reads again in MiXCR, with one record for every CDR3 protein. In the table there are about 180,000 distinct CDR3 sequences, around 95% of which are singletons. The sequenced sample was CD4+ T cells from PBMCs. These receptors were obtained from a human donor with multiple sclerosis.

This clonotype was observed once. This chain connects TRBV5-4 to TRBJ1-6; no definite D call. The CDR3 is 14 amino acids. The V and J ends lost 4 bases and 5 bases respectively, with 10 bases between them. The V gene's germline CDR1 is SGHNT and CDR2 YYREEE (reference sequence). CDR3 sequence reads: CASSPLHDNSPLHF. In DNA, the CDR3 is TGTGCCAGCAGCCCGCTACATGATAATTCACCCCTCCACTTT.

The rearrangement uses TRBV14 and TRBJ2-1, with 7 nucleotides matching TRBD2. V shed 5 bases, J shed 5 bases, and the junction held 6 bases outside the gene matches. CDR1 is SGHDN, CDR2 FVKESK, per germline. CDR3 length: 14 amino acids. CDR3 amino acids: CASSARGINNEQFF. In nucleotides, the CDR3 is TGTGCCAGCAGCGCGCGGGGGATTAACAATGAGCAGTTCTTC.

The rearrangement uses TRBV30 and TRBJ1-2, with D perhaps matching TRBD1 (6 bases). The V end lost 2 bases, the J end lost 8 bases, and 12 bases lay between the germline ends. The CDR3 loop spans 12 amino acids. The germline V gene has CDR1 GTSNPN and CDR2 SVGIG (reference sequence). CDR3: CAWSFTGYGYTF. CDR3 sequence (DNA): TGTGCCTGGAGTTTTACAGGGTACGGCTACACCTTC.

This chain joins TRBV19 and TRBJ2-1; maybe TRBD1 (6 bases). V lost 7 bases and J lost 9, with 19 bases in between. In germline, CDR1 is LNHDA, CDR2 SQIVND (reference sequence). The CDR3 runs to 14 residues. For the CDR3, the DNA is TGTGCCAGTAAAGGATGGGGGCTAGGTAGTGAGCAGTTCTTC. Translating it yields CASKGWGLGSEQFF.

The CDR3 sequence is CSVEGGTPGVEQFF. CDR3 nucleotide sequence: TGCAGCGTTGAGGGCGGAACACCCGGTGTTGAGCAGTTCTTC. The J gene is TRBJ2-1, the V gene TRBV29-1; D gene uncertain. The germline gives CDR1 SQVTM, CDR2 ANQGSEA. V lost 3 bases and J 9 bases, leaving 18 bases between the germline ends. The CDR3 consists of 14 residues.

CDR3 sequence: CSARVWGSEAFF. In nucleotides, the CDR3 is TGCAGTGCTAGAGTCTGGGGAAGTGAAGCTTTCTTT. The chain couples TRBV20-1 to TRBJ1-1; no firm D call. Trimming stripped 1 base from V and 7 bases from J, with 10 bases between. The CDR3 totals 12 residues. Germline CDR1 DFQATT, CDR2 SNEGSKA (reference sequence).

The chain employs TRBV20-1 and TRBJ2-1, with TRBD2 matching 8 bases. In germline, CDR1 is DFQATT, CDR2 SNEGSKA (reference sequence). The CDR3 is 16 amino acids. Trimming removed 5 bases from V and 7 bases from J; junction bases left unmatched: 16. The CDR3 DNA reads TGCAGTGCTCAAGGGGGGACTAGGGCTCGTGTGAATGAGCAGTTCTTC. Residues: CSAQGGTRARVNEQFF.

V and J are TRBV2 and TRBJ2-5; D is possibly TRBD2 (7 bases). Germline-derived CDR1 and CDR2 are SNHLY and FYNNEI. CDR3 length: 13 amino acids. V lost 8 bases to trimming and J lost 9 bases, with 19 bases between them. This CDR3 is CASGPGGAWAQYF. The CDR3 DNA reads TGTGCCAGCGGTCCTGGGGGGGCTTGGGCCCAGTACTTC.

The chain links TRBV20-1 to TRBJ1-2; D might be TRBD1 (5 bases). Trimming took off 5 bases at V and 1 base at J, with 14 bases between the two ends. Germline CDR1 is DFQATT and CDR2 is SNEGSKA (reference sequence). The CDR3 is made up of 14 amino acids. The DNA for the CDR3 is TGCAGTGCTGCCGACAGCCATCGTAACTATGGCTACACCTTC. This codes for CSAADSHRNYGYTF.

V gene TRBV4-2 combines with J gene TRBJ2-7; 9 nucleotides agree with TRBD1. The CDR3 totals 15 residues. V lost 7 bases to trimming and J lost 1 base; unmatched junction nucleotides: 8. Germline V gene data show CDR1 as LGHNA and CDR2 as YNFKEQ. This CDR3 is CASIPSTGGSYEQYF. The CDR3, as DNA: TGTGCCAGCATCCCCTCGACAGGGGGATCCTACGAGCAGTACTTC.

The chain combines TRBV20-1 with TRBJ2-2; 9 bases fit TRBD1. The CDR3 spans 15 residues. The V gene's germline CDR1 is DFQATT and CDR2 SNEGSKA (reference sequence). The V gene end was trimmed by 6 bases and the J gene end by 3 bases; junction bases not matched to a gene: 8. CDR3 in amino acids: CSASGDREDTGELFF. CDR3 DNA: TGCAGTGCCAGTGGGGACAGGGAGGACACCGGGGAGCTGTTTTTT.

CDR3 coding DNA: TGCGCCAGCTCGGCGGGGCTCGCCAAAAACATTCAGTACTTC. Translated: CASSAGLAKNIQYF. The chain combines TRBV5-1 with TRBJ2-4, with D possibly matching TRBD2 (6 bases). Germline CDR1 reads SGHRS; CDR2 reads YFSETQ. The CDR3 spans 14 residues. V dropped 7 bases and J dropped 1 base, with 12 bases sitting between them.

CDR3 region: CASSSGQGSGGELFF. The CDR3 DNA reads TGTGCCAGCAGCTCCGGACAGGGATCCGGTGGGGAGCTGTTTTTT. The J gene is TRBJ2-2, the V gene TRBV7-8; 8 nucleotides agree with TRBD1. From germline, CDR1 is SGHVS and CDR2 FQNEAQ. V was clipped by 4 bases and J by 8 bases; unmatched bases: 9. The CDR3 extends over 15 amino acids.

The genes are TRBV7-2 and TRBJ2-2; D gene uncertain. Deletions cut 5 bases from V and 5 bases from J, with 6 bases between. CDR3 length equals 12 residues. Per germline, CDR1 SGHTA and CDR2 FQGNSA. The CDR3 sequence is CASSPFTGELFF. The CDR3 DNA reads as TGTGCCAGCAGCCCTTTTACCGGGGAGCTGTTTTTT.

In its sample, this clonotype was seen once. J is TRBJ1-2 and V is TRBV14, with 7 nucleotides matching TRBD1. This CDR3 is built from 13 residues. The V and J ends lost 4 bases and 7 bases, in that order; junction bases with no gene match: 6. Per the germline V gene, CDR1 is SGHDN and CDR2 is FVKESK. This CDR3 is CASSRSTGVGYTF. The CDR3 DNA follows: TGTGCCAGCAGCCGCTCCACAGGGGTTGGCTACACCTTC.

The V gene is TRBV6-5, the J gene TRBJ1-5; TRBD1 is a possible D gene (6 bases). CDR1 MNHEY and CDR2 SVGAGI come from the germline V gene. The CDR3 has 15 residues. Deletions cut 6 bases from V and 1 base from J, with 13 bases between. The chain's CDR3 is CASRQSGTSNQPQHF. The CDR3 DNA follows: TGTGCCAGCAGACAATCCGGGACAAGCAATCAGCCCCAGCATTTT.

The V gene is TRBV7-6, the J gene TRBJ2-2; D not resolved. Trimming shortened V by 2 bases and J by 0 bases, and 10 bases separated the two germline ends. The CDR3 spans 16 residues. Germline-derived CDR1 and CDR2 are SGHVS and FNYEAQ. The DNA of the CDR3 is TGTGCCAGCAGCTTATTCGCAGGCACGAACACCGGGGAGCTGTTTTTT. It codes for CASSLFAGTNTGELFF.

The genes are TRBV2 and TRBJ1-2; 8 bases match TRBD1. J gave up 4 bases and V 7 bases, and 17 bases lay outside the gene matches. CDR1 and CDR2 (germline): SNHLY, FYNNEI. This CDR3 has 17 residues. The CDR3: CASTPTQGAEGSYGYTF. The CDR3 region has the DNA TGTGCCAGCACCCCAACCCAGGGGGCTGAGGGGAGCTATGGCTACACCTTC. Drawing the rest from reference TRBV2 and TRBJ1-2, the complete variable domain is EPEVTQTPSHQVTQMGQEVILRCVPISNHLYFYWYRQILGQKVEFLVSFYNNEISEKSEIFDDQFSVERPDGSNFTLKIRSTKLEDSAMYFCASTPTQGAEGSYGYTFGSGTRLTVV.